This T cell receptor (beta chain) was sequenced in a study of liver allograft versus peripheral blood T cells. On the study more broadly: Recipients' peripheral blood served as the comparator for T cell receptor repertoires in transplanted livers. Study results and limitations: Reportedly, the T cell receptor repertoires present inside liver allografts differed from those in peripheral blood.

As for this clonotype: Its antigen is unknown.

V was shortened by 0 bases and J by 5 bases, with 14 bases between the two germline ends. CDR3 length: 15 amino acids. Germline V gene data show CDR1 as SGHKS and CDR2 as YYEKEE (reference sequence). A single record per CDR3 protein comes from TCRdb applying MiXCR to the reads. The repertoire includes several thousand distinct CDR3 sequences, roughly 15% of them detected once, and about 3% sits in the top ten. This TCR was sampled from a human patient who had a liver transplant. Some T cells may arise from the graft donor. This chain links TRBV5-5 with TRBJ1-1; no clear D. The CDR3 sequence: CASSLGMGGVTEAFF. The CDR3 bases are TGTGCCAGCAGCTTGGGGATGGGAGGAGTAACTGAAGCTTTCTTT.